Each of the 16 T cell receptor beta chains below was sequenced from the same sample in a study of T cells in women clearing cervical HPV infection. Generated by immunoSEQ multiplex PCR, the TCRdb table keeps only in-frame clones and is missing some. The sample data list fewer than 25,000 clones. Sequencing was performed on blood buffy coat. The origin of the receptors is a woman aged 18 to 75 with a cervical HPV16 infection that either progressed to CIN3+ or cleared (not recorded which).

A word on this clone: The identical CDR3 is also encoded by other nucleotide sequences in the sample. Incomplete CDR3 DNA: TGTGCCAGCTCACCACTCCCGGGACTAGCGGGTATGGGC. Translating gives CASSPLPGLAGMG. The CDR3 in full is CASSPLPGLAGMGYTF. The V gene is TRBV18, the J gene TRBJ1-2; D is possibly TRBD1 (5 bases). The read comes to an end 3 residues before the CDR3 does, leaving the germline J gene to fill in the end. Germline V gives CDR1 KGHSH, CDR2 LQKENI. This CDR3 has 16 residues.

In regard to this clone: The read comes to an end 3 residues before the CDR3 does, leaving the germline J gene to fill in the end. V gene TRBV20-1 combines with J gene TRBJ2-1; 13 bases line up with TRBD2. There are 17 residues in the CDR3. Germline V gene data show CDR1 as DFQATT and CDR2 as SNEGSKA (reference sequence). Losses at the gene ends were 5 bases for V and 0 bases for J; bases not matched to a gene: 7. The CDR3 bases that were read are TGCAGTGCTCCGGGACTAGCGGGGTTTAGCTCCTACAATGAG. Encoded protein: CSAPGLAGFSSYNE. From start to end, the CDR3 is CSAPGLAGFSSYNEQFF.

To note about this clone: The read ends 3 residues before the CDR3 terminus; that terminus is restored from the germline J gene. V usage is TRBV18 and J usage is TRBJ1-5; the match to TRBD1 covers 11 bases. CDR1 is KGHSH and CDR2 is LQKENI in the germline V gene. The CDR3 contains 17 residues. The CDR3: CASSPPKGQGGTDPQHF. The sequenced CDR3 bases are TGTGCCAGCTCACCACCGAAGGGACAGGGGGGCACAGATCCC. Full variable domain (missing parts from reference TRBV18 and TRBJ1-5): NAGVMQNPRHLVRRRGQEARLRCSPMKGHSHVYWYRQLPEEGLKFMVYLQKENIIDESGMPKERFSAEFPKEGPSILRIQQVVRGDSAAYFCASSPPKGQGGTDPQHFGDGTRLSIL.

Points on this clone: The CDR3 end lies 3 residues beyond the end of the read and is filled in from the germline J gene. V is TRBV20-1 and J is TRBJ2-7, with 14 nucleotides matching TRBD2. This CDR3 spans 15 amino acids. The germline gives CDR1 DFQATT, CDR2 SNEGSKA (reference sequence). Losses at the gene ends were 6 bases for V and 4 bases for J; bases not matched to a gene: 8. The CDR3 loop is CSADPRLAGGYEQYF. CDR3 DNA, as far as it was read: TGCAGTGCAGACCCGAGACTAGCGGGGGGGTACGAG.

Comments on this clone: The CDR3 end is not reached by the read, which stops 3 residues before it; the germline J gene fills it in. The V call is TRBV29-1, the J call TRBJ1-1; TRBD1 might be the D (5 bases). The CDR3 is made up of 13 amino acids. Germline values: CDR1 SQVTM, CDR2 ANQGSEA. V lost 1 base, J lost 6 bases, and 12 bases lay in between. The CDR3 reads CSVEGAGRAEAFF. Incomplete CDR3 DNA: TGCAGCGTTGAAGGGGCAGGGAGAGCTGAA.

Remarks on this clone: The observed sequence ends 3 residues before the CDR3 terminus, with the missing tail filled in from the germline J gene. This chain joins TRBV30 and TRBJ1-2; D is possibly TRBD1 (6 bases). This CDR3 comprises 16 residues. Germline V CDR1 and CDR2: GTSNPN, SVGIG (reference sequence). This CDR3 reads CAWSVEDSGRTDTYTF. CDR3 DNA, as far as it was read: TGTGCCTGGAGTGTAGAGGACAGTGGCCGCACAGATACC. The full variable domain, completed using reference TRBV30 and TRBJ1-2, is SQTIHQWPATLVQPVGSPLSLECTVEGTSNPNLYWYRQAAGRGLQLLFYSVGIGQISSEVPQNLSASRPQDRQFILSSKKLLLSDSGFYLCAWSVEDSGRTDTYTFGSGTRLTVV.

For this clone: The read ends 3 residues before the CDR3 terminus; that terminus is restored from the germline J gene. The chain uses TRBV12-3 or TRBV12-4 and TRBJ1-2; D remains ambiguous. The V gene lost 6 bases and the J gene lost 7 bases, with 12 bases spanning the gap. The CDR3 contains 12 residues. The CDR3 protein is CASREGDGGYTF. The sequenced part of the CDR3 DNA is TGTGCCAGCAGGGAGGGTGATGGTGGC.

On this clone itself: Sequencing ends 3 residues short of the CDR3 end; the germline J gene provides the rest. The chain recombines TRBV7-8 with TRBJ2-3, with D maybe TRBD1 (6 bases). Trimming took off 1 base at V and 0 bases at J, with 11 bases between the two ends. Germline V gene sequence: CDR1 SGHVS, CDR2 FQNEAQ. This CDR3 comprises 16 residues. The chain's CDR3 is CASSLGGTSSTDTQYF. Partial CDR3 DNA: TGTGCCAGCAGCTTAGGAGGGACATCCAGCACAGATACG.

Regarding this clone: The read ends 3 residues shy of where the CDR3 ends; the end is completed using the germline J gene. The V gene is TRBV12-5, the J gene TRBJ2-1; no reliable D call. CDR3 length equals 16 residues. The germline V gene has CDR1 LGHNT and CDR2 FRNRAP. V was trimmed by 0 bases and J by 0 bases, leaving 9 bases between them. The CDR3 loop is CASGLVNLSSYNEQFF. CDR3 bases read: TGTGCTAGTGGTTTGGTCAACTTGAGCTCCTACAATGAG. The complete variable domain, with remaining parts taken from reference TRBV12-5 and TRBJ2-1, reads DARVTQTPRHKVTEMGQEVTMRCQPILGHNTVFWYRQTMMQGLELLAYFRNRAPLDDSGMPKDRFSAEMPDATLATLKIQPSEPRDSAVYFCASGLVNLSSYNEQFFGPGTRLTVL.

On this clone itself: The read finishes 3 residues shy of the CDR3 end, and the germline J gene is used to complete it. The genes are TRBV28 and TRBJ2-3; 14 bases line up with TRBD2. With 6 bases clipped from V and 2 bases from J, the junction kept 13 bases outside the gene matches. The germline V gene has CDR1 MDHEN and CDR2 SYDVKM. The CDR3 length is 19 residues. CDR3 protein: CASSLSGLAGALPTDTQYF. The sequenced part of the CDR3 DNA is TGTGCCAGCAGCCTTTCGGGACTAGCGGGGGCTTTACCCACAGATACG. The complete variable domain, with remaining parts taken from reference TRBV28 and TRBJ2-3, reads DVKVTQSSRYLVKRTGEKVFLECVQDMDHENMFWYRQDPGLGLRLIYFSYDVKMKEKGDIPEGYSVSREKKERFSLILESASTNQTSMYLCASSLSGLAGALPTDTQYFGPGTRLTVL.

To note about this clone: The read is 3 residues too short to cover the CDR3 end, so that end is filled in from the germline J gene. The chain has TRBV14 and TRBJ2-7, with TRBD1 identical over 7 bases. This CDR3 spans 14 amino acids. Germline trimming cut 4 bases from V and 0 bases from J; bases unmatched to any gene: 3. From germline, CDR1 is SGHDN and CDR2 FVKESK. Partial CDR3 DNA: TGTGCCAGCAGCCTAGACAGGGTCTCCTACGAG. This translates into CASSLDRVSYE. The whole CDR3 sequence reads CASSLDRVSYEQYF. The full variable domain, completed using reference TRBV14 and TRBJ2-7, is EAGVTQFPSHSVIEKGQTVTLRCDPISGHDNLYWYRRVMGKEIKFLLHFVKESKQDESGMPNNRFLAERTGGTYSTLKVQPAELEDSGVYFCASSLDRVSYEQYFGPGTRLTVT.

Turning to this clone: From the germline J gene comes the end of the CDR3, since the read stops 3 residues before it. The rearrangement links TRBV19 to TRBJ2-3; possibly TRBD1 for D (5 bases). Germline loops: CDR1 LNHDA, CDR2 SQIVND (reference sequence). This CDR3 is 17 amino acids long. The DNA read from the CDR3 is TGTGCCAGTAGTACGGGTGTGGCAGGGTATAGCAATCAGCCG. It specifies CASSTGVAGYSNQP. The full CDR3 sequence reads CASSTGVAGYSNQPQYF.

Note on this clone: Read sequence stops 3 residues before the CDR3 end, and the germline J gene provides the missing end. J is TRBJ2-4 and V is TRBV7-8; D possibly corresponds to TRBD1 (6 bases). Germline CDR1 is SGHVS and CDR2 is FQNEAQ. The CDR3 consists of 14 residues. The part of the CDR3 DNA that was read is TGTGCCAGCAGCTCTCAACAGGGTAGCTATGGT. This codes for CASSSQQGSYG. The whole CDR3 reads CASSSQQGSYGQYF.

The CDR3 bases that were read are TGTGCCACCGCGACAGGGGAGGGCTATGGC. Protein product: CATATGEGYG. The full CDR3 protein reads CATATGEGYGYTF. The rearrangement joins TRBV18 to TRBJ1-2, with 8 bases that match TRBD1. Read data end 3 residues before the CDR3 end; the end is taken from the germline J gene. CDR1 KGHSH and CDR2 LQKENI come from the germline V gene. The CDR3 is made up of 13 amino acids. The V and J ends lost 10 bases and 4 bases, in that order; junction bases with no gene match: 8.

Concerning this clone itself: Read data end 3 residues before the CDR3 end; the end is taken from the germline J gene. The chain links TRBV18 to TRBJ2-3; 7 nucleotides align to TRBD1. Germline V CDR1 and CDR2: KGHSH, LQKENI. This CDR3 has 15 residues. Partial CDR3 DNA: TGTGCCAGCTCACCATTAATGGGACAGCAAGAGACG. Translated: CASSPLMGQQET. The CDR3 in full is CASSPLMGQQETQYF.

A word on this clone: The DNA ends 3 residues before the CDR3 does, and the rest of the CDR3 is filled in from the germline J gene. This sequence joins TRBV5-1 and TRBJ2-3, with 7 bases identical to TRBD2. In germline, CDR1 is SGHRS, CDR2 YFSETQ. The CDR3 loop spans 14 amino acids. CDR3 protein: CASSSGGYQETQYF. The sequenced part of the CDR3 DNA is TGCGCCAGCAGCTCCGGGGGGTACCAAGAGACG. Together with reference TRBV5-1 and TRBJ2-3, the CDR3 gives the full variable domain: KAGVTQTPRYLIKTRGQQVTLSCSPISGHRSVSWYQQTPGQGLQFLFEYFSETQRNKGNFPGRFSGRQFSNSRSEMNVSTLELGDSALYLCASSSGGYQETQYFGPGTRLTVL.